This T cell receptor (beta chain) was obtained from a study of blood T cell repertoires in COVID-19. Overall study: Whether acute or convalescent, the COVID-19 samples came from the United States, Italy and Spain. Nucleic acid was either cDNA or gDNA, and it came from T cells, B-cell-depleted T cells, or PBMCs.

Authors' data handling: Cell counts per sample came from amplifying reference gene primers. Sequencing was performed with immunoSEQ multiplex PCR; in TCRdb, only in-frame clones are kept and a portion is missing. That table supplies the V and J calls and clone size; D and trimming were determined from the DNA. The sample yields 130,000 to 150,000 clones, approximately 84% seen once. This CDR3 is 14 amino acids long. The ends were cut back, 8 bases at V and 4 bases at J, with 15 bases in the middle. The germline gives CDR1 MNHNY, CDR2 SVGAGI (reference sequence). The chain has TRBV6-6 and TRBJ2-1, with D possibly TRBD2 on 6 matching bases. The TCR comes from a human donor in a cohort sampled during active COVID-19. Material for sequencing was peripheral blood. CDR3: CASCLAGRYNEQFF. The CDR3 DNA sequence: TGTGCCAGCTGCCTGGCGGGGCGTTACAATGAGCAGTTCTTC.